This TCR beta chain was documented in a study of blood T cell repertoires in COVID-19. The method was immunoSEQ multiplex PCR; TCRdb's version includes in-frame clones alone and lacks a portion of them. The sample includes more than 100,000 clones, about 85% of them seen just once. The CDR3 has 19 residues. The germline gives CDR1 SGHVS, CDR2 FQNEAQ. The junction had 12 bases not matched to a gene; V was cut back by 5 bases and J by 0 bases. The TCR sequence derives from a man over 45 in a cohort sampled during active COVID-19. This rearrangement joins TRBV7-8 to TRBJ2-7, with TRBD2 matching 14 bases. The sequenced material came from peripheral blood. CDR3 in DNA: TGTGCCAGCAGCCCGACTAGCGGGGGGGACCGTATACACTCCTACGAGCAGTACTTC. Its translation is CASSPTSGGDRIHSYEQYF.